This TCR beta chain was identified in a study of blood T cell repertoires in COVID-19. On the study more broadly: Samples came from the United States, Italy and Spain, spanning acute and convalescent COVID-19.

This clone showed up just once. Libraries were prepared by immunoSEQ multiplex PCR; TCRdb keeps only in-frame clonotypes and omits some of them. The table shows approximately 100,000 clones, with over 85% occurring only once. This CDR3 spans 13 amino acids. Trimming removed 1 base from V and 4 bases from J, with 8 bases in between. CDR1 is SGDLS and CDR2 is YYNGEE in the germline V gene. This TCR was recovered from a woman of 80 years or more in a cohort sampled during active COVID-19. The gene calls are TRBV9 and TRBJ1-1; D is unclear. The specimen was peripheral blood. CDR3 sequence reads: CASSVSPSTEAFF. DNA for the CDR3: TGTGCCAGCAGCGTAAGTCCGAGCACTGAAGCTTTCTTT.